These 5 T cell receptor beta chains originate from one sample sequenced in a study of cytomegalovirus exposure and HLA in healthy donors. The PCR ran on 60 Vbeta and 13 Jbeta primers. The assay was immunoSEQ multiplex PCR, and TCRdb's table has in-frame clones only and misses some. The sample has 110,000 to 150,000 clones, about 80% seen once. Sequencing input: PBMCs. Source of these receptors: a male donor in good health and CMV-seropositive.

The gene calls are TRBV7-2 and TRBJ1-1; TRBD1 might be the D (5 bases). The CDR3 consists of 15 residues. CDR1 SGHTA and CDR2 FQGNSA come from the germline V gene. Deletions cut 2 bases from V and 1 base from J, with 11 bases between. CDR3 nucleotide sequence: TGTGCCAGCAGCTTAAAATCGCAGGGGAACACTGAAGCTTTCTTT. Amino acid sequence: CASSLKSQGNTEAFF.

The V and J genes are TRBV6-5 and TRBJ1-5; D is unclear. The V end lost 8 bases, the J end lost 4 bases, and 9 bases lay between the germline ends. The germline gives CDR1 MNHEY, CDR2 SVGAGI. The CDR3 consists of 12 residues. CDR3 DNA: TGTGCCAGCCAGGCGGGAAATCAGCCCCAGCATTTT. Its protein product is CASQAGNQPQHF.

The chain employs TRBV18 and TRBJ2-5; 8 nucleotides agree with TRBD2. Germline V gene lookup returns CDR1 KGHSH and CDR2 LQKENI. The CDR3 loop spans 16 amino acids. V dropped 3 bases and J dropped 3; count of bases not matched to a gene: 9. CDR3 nucleotides: TGTGCCAGCTCACCGCCCTCTGGAGCGGGAGAAGAGACCCAGTACTTC. It yields the protein CASSPPSGAGEETQYF.

The chain is built from TRBV7-6 and TRBJ1-1, with no clear D. CDR3 length: 15 residues. Germline V gene data show CDR1 as SGHVS and CDR2 as FNYEAQ. Trimming stripped 2 bases from V and 5 bases from J, with 15 bases between. DNA for the CDR3: TGTGCCAGCAGCTTACGAACGGGAGGCAGAACTGAAGCTTTCTTT. This encodes CASSLRTGGRTEAFF.

The J gene is TRBJ2-3, the V gene TRBV6-1; the match to TRBD2 covers 16 bases. There are 15 residues in the CDR3. V lost 8 bases and J lost 4; bases outside the gene matches: 3. Germline values: CDR1 MNHNS, CDR2 SASEGT. Written as DNA, the CDR3 is TGTGCCAGCGACGGGACTAGCGGGGGGGCAGATACGCAGTATTTT. Amino acid sequence: CASDGTSGGADTQYF.